This T cell receptor beta chain stems from a study of T cells after yellow fever vaccination. Turning to the study itself: Each low-cell-number fraction was prepared by means of SMART-Seq v4 Ultra Low Input. Study conclusions and caveats: In post-booster samples, most primary-vaccination clones reappeared (roughly 96% CD4, over 70% CD8). Only a small proportion of the clonotypes turned up in both the CD4 and the CD8 compartments, likely arising from convergent recombination.

Conversion of TCR transcripts into cDNA relied on 5'RACE template switching, which added a universal primer site and UMIs. TCRdb recomputed calls from the 5' RACE reads with MiXCR, one row per CDR3 protein. This table holds almost 600,000 distinct CDR3 sequences, about 14% found once. The ends were cut back, 3 bases at V and 3 bases at J, with 11 bases in the middle. CDR1 is KGHSH, CDR2 LQKENI, per germline. This CDR3 is 14 amino acids long. Points on this clonotype: Its matching antigen is unknown.

The TCR comes from a man aged 25-45 years who received the YFV17D yellow fever vaccine. The chain links TRBV18 to TRBJ1-1; D uncertain. The sequencing used PBMCs, collected on the day of the yellow fever booster vaccination. The CDR3 nucleotides read TGTGCCAGCTCACCCCTTGATAGGGACACTGAAGCTTTCTTT. This translates into CASSPLDRDTEAFF.